The text below deals with one TCR beta chain. Germline CDR1 is ENHRY and CDR2 is SYGVKD. With 10 bases clipped from V and 5 bases from J, the junction kept 8 bases outside the gene matches. CDR3 length equals 13 residues. RNA in amounts of about 0.5 to 1 ug was reverse transcribed with random hexamers. The authors amplified TCR beta CDR3 across 54 Vbeta and 13 Jbeta using immunoSEQ multiplex PCR. Via MiXCR, TCRdb re-called the immunoSEQ multiplex PCR reads, giving one row per CDR3 protein. The sample lists roughly 190,000 distinct CDR3 sequences, around nine tenths occurring once. These data come from a study of CD8 T cells in Susac syndrome.

V usage is TRBV10-3 and J usage is TRBJ2-1; 7 nucleotides match TRBD1. The TCR sequence derives from a human donor with Susac syndrome. Sample: CD4+ T cells from PBMCs. The CDR3 sequence: CATLGQHDNEQFF. The DNA for the CDR3 is TGTGCCACCCTGGGACAGCACGACAATGAGCAGTTCTTC.